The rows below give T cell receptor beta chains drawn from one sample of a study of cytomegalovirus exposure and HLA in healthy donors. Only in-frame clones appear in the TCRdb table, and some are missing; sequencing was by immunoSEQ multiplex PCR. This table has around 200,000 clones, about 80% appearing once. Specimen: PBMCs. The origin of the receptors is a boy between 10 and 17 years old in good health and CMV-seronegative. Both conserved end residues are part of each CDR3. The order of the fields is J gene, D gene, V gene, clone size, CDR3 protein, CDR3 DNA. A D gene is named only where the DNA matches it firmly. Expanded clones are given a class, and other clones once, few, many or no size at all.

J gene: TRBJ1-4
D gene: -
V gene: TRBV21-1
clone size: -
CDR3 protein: CAPGTGNEKLFF
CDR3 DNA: TGTGCCCCCGGGACAGGAAATGAAAAACTGTTTTTT

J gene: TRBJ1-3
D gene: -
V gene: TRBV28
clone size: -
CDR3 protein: CASSLAGSGNTIYF
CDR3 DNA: TGTGCCAGCAGTTTGGCTGGCTCTGGAAACACCATATATTTT

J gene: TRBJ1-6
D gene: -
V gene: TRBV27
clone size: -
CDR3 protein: CASSFPTSGSPLHF
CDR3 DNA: TGTGCCAGCAGTTTCCCGACTTCGGGGTCACCCCTCCACTTT

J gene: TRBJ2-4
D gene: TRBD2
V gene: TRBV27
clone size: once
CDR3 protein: CASRPGLAGGRAKNIQYF
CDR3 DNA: TGTGCCAGCAGGCCGGGACTAGCGGGAGGCCGAGCCAAAAACATTCAGTACTTC

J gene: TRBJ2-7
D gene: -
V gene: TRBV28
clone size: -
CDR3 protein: CASSLPYRTSYEQYF
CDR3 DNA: TGCGCCAGCAGTTTACCGTACCGGACATCCTACGAGCAGTACTTC

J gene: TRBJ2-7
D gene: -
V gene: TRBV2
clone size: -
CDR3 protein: CASSRDNEQYF
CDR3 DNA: TGTGCCAGCAGTCGGGACAACGAGCAGTACTTC

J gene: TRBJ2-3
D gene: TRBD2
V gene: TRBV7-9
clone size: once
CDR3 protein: CASSKLAGAPDTQYF
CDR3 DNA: TGTGCCAGCAGCAAACTAGCGGGGGCCCCAGATACGCAGTATTTT

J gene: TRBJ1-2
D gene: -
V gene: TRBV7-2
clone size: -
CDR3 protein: CASSLVELNYGYTF
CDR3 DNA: TGTGCCAGCAGCTTAGTCGAGCTTAACTATGGCTACACCTTC

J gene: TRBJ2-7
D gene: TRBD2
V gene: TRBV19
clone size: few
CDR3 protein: CASRNNQLAGDEQYF
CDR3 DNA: TGTGCCAGTAGGAACAACCAACTAGCGGGGGACGAGCAGTACTTC

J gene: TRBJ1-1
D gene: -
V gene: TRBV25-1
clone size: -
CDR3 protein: CASGGSGASLNTEAFF
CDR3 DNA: TGTGCCAGCGGGGGCTCGGGCGCCAGTTTGAACACTGAAGCTTTCTTT

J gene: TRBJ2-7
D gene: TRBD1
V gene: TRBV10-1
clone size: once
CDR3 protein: CASSEPGTGLYEQYF
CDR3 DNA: TGCGCCAGCAGTGAGCCCGGGACAGGGCTTTACGAGCAGTACTTC

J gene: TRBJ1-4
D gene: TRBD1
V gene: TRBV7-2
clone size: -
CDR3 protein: CASSLVVRDSEKLFF
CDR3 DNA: TGTGCCAGCAGCTTAGTCGTCCGGGACAGTGAAAAACTGTTTTTT

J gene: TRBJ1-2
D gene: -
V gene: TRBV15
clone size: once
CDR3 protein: CATSRGLEGRSYGYTF
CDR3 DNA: TGTGCCACCAGCAGAGGATTGGAGGGTAGGAGCTATGGCTACACCTTC

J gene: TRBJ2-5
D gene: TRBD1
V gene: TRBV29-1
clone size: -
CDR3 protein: CSVAGTALNQETQYF
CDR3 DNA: TGCAGCGTTGCCGGGACAGCGCTAAACCAAGAGACCCAGTACTTC

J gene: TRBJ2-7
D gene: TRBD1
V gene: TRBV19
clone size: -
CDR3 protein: CASGWDRGSEQYF
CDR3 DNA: TGTGCCAGTGGCTGGGACAGGGGCTCCGAGCAGTACTTC

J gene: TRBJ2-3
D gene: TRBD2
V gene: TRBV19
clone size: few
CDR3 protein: CASSIRPLAGKWTDTQYF
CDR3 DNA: TGTGCCAGTAGTATTAGGCCACTAGCGGGAAAGTGGACAGATACGCAGTATTTT

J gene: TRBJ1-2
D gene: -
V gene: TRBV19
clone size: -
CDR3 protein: CASSSRLAYGYTF
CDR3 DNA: TGTGCCAGTAGTTCCCGTTTGGCCTATGGCTACACCTTC

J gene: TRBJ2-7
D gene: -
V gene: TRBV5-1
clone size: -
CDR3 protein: CASSPEGPHHEQYF
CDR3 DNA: TGCGCCAGCAGCCCGGAGGGCCCTCACCACGAGCAGTACTTC

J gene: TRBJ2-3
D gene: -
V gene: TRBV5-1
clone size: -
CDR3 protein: CASSLYGFSSTDTQYF
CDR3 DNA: TGCGCCAGCAGCTTGTACGGGTTTTCTAGCACAGATACGCAGTATTTT

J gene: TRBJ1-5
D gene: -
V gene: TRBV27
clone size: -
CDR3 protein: CASSLQRDQPQHF
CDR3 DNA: TGTGCCAGCAGTTTACAGCGGGATCAGCCCCAGCATTTT

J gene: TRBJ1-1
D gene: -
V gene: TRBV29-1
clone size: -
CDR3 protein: CSVESVVGRGTEAFF
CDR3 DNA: -

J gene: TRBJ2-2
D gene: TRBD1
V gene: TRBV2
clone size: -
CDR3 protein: CASSERTGNTGELFF
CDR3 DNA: TGTGCCAGCAGCGAAAGGACAGGGAACACCGGGGAGCTGTTTTTT

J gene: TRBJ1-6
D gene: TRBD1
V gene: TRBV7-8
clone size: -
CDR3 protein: CASSWTGGLNSPLHF
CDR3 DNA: TGTGCCAGCAGCTGGACAGGGGGCTTAAATTCACCCCTCCACTTT

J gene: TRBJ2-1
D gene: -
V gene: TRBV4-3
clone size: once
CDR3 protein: CASSQEPPVSSYNEQFF
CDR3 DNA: TGCGCCAGCAGCCAAGAGCCCCCCGTTAGCTCCTACAATGAGCAGTTCTTC